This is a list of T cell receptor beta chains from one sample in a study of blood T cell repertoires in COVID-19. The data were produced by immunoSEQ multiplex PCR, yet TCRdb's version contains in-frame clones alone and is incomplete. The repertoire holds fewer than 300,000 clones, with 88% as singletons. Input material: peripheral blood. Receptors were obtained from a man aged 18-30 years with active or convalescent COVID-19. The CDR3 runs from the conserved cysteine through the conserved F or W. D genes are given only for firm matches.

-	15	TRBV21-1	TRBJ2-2	TGTGCCAGCAGCAATCAAGAGGGTAACACCGGGGAGCTGTTTTTT	CASSNQEGNTGELFF
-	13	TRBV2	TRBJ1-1	TGTGCCAGCGGAGCAAACCTGAACACTGAAGCTTTCTTT	CASGANLNTEAFF
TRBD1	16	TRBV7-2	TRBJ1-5	TGTGCCAGCAGCTTAGATTGGCAGGGGGATGGTCAGCCCCAGCATTTT	CASSLDWQGDGQPQHF
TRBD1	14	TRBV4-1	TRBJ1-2	TGCGCCAGCAGCCAGGCCTGGACAGGGTCTGGCTACACCTTC	CASSQAWTGSGYTF
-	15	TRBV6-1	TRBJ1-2	TGTGCCAGCAGTGAAGCTGGGGGCGGCTACTATGGCTACACCTTC	CASSEAGGGYYGYTF
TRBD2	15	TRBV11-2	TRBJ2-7	TGTGCCAGCAGCGTGCCCGCGGGGGGGCGGTACGAGCAGTACTTC	CASSVPAGGRYEQYF
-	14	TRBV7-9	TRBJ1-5	TGTGCCAGCAGCTACGGGGGAGGGGTTCAGCCCCAGCATTTT	CASSYGGGVQPQHF
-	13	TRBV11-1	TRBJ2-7	TGTGCCAGCAGCTTCGGAGGGAACTACGAGCAGTACTTC	CASSFGGNYEQYF
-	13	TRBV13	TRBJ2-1	TGTGCCAGCAGCGGACTCGGCGCAGGTGGCCAGTTCTTC	CASSGLGAGGQFF
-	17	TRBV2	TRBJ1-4	TGTGCCAGCAGTTTCCATAGAACAAGGGGTACTAATGAAAAACTGTTTTTT	CASSFHRTRGTNEKLFF